This entry lists 11 T cell receptor beta chains sequenced from one sample in a study of T cells in Graves' hyperthyroidism and ophthalmopathy. Template material for amplifying TCR beta CDR3 regions consisted of RNA transcripts. With the HTBI primer set, the TCR CDR3 went through a first round of RT-PCR. TCRdb ran MiXCR on the multiplex PCR reads and lists one entry per CDR3 protein. Of more than 500,000 distinct CDR3 sequences detected, 46% appear once; the ten largest clones hold about 20%. Sample: peripheral blood or thyroid tissue (not recorded which). The source of these receptors is an adult woman with Graves' disease, either hyperthyroidism or ophthalmopathy (not recorded which).

The table lists this clonotype with many counts. V and J are TRBV7-8 and TRBJ2-2, with 9 nucleotides matching TRBD1. CDR3 length: 15 amino acids. Germline assignment: CDR1 SGHVS and CDR2 FQNEAQ. After removal of 3 bases from V and 3 bases from J, the junction contained 2 bases not matched to a gene. CDR3 DNA: TGTGCCAGCAGCTTCCGACAGGGGGACACCGGGGAGCTGTTTTTT. The encoded protein is CASSFRQGDTGELFF. Full variable domain (outside the CDR3, taken from reference TRBV7-8 and TRBJ2-2): GAGVSQSPRYKVAKRGQDVALRCDPISGHVSLFWYQQALGQGPEFLTYFQNEAQLDKSGLPSDRFFAERPEGSVSTLKIQRTQQEDSAVYLCASSFRQGDTGELFFGEGSRLTVL.

This sequence joins TRBV10-3 and TRBJ1-6; D call uncertain. This CDR3 comprises 14 residues. Trimming removed 6 bases from V and 5 bases from J, with 11 bases in between. Germline CDR1 ENHRY, CDR2 SYGVKD. This chain's CDR3 is CAISLERNNSPLHF. The DNA for the CDR3 is TGTGCCATCAGCCTGGAACGGAATAATTCACCCCTCCACTTT.

CDR3 region: CASSSPGHQIQFF. CDR3 sequence (DNA): TGTGCCAGCAGCTCACCGGGACACCAAATACAGTTCTTC. The chain carries TRBV7-9 and TRBJ2-7; tentatively, D is TRBD1 (6 bases). Gene TRBJ2-1 matches the end of the DNA better, so the J call may be wrong. The CDR3 length is 13 residues. Germline CDR1 is SEHNR and CDR2 is FQNEAQ (reference sequence).

DNA for the CDR3: TGTGCCAGCGCCCGGGGAGGGGTCACTGGGGAGCTGTTTTTT. It codes for CASARGGVTGELFF. The chain employs TRBV7-2 and TRBJ2-2; 7 positions agree with TRBD2. This CDR3 is built from 14 residues. With V trimmed by 8 bases and J by 8 bases, 11 bases remained unmatched. The germline V gene encodes CDR1 SGHTA and CDR2 FQGNSA.

The chain uses TRBV5-6 and TRBJ2-1; D gene unclear. V was shortened by 3 bases and J by 6 bases, with 10 bases between the two germline ends. This CDR3 contains 13 residues. Per the germline V gene, CDR1 is SGHDT and CDR2 is YYEEEE. In DNA, the CDR3 is TGTGCCAGCAGCTGGACGACCGTCAATGAGCAGTTCTTC. Its protein product is CASSWTTVNEQFF. The whole variable domain, remainder taken from reference TRBV5-6 and TRBJ2-1, is DAGVTQSPTHLIKTRGQQVTLRCSPKSGHDTVSWYQQALGQGPQFIFQYYEEEERQRGNFPDRFSGHQFPNYSSELNVNALLLGDSALYLCASSWTTVNEQFFGPGTRLTVL.

This clonotype was seen ten or more times. The CDR3 DNA reads as TGTGCCAGCAGCTTAGGAGGCTTCCCGGAGACCCAGTACTTC. Its protein is CASSLGGFPETQYF. The V gene is TRBV7-9, the J gene TRBJ2-5, with D unresolved. The CDR3 consists of 14 residues. The V gene's germline CDR1 is SEHNR and CDR2 FQNEAQ (reference sequence). V was clipped by 1 base and J by 5 bases, with 11 bases between them. Drawing the rest from reference TRBV7-9 and TRBJ2-5, the complete variable domain is DTGVSQNPRHKITKRGQNVTFRCDPISEHNRLYWYRQTLGQGPEFLTYFQNEAQLEKSRLLSDRFSAERPKGSFSTLEIQRTEQGDSAMYLCASSLGGFPETQYFGPGTRLLVL.

The V call is TRBV7-2, the J call TRBJ1-2; tentatively, D is TRBD1 (5 bases). The V gene lost 5 bases and the J gene lost 5 bases, with 12 bases spanning the gap. The CDR3 is 13 amino acids. Germline lookup yields CDR1 SGHTA and CDR2 FQGNSA. Here the CDR3 DNA reads TGTGCCAGCAGCGGGGCAACGGGTTATGGCTACACCTTC. This encodes CASSGATGYGYTF. Supplemented by reference TRBV7-2 and TRBJ1-2, the full variable domain reads GAGVSQSPSNKVTEKGKDVELRCDPISGHTALYWYRQSLGQGLEFLIYFQGNSAPDKSGLPSDRFSAERTGGSVSTLTIQRTQQEDSAVYLCASSGATGYGYTFGSGTRLTVV.

The chain joins TRBV2 to TRBJ1-2; perhaps TRBD1 as D (6 bases). Germline values: CDR1 SNHLY, CDR2 FYNNEI. V shed 5 bases and J shed 4 bases, with 17 bases lying between them. The CDR3 length is 15 residues. The CDR3 loop is CASSMRTEDFYGYTF. The CDR3 DNA follows: TGTGCCAGCAGTATGAGGACAGAAGATTTCTATGGCTACACCTTC.

This clonotype was seen at least ten times. The chain employs TRBV20-1 and TRBJ1-1; D is undetermined. CDR3 length: 15 residues. V lost 0 bases, J lost 7 bases, and 18 bases lay in between. The germline V gene has CDR1 DFQATT and CDR2 SNEGSKA (reference sequence). CDR3 sequence reads: CSARDLWQVFCEAFF. In DNA, the CDR3 is TGCAGTGCTAGAGATTTGTGGCAGGTGTTTTGTGAAGCTTTCTTT.

This clonotype was seen many times. The J gene is TRBJ2-6, the V gene TRBV6-6; D is unresolved. Between the trimmed V and J ends, which lost 6 bases and 0 bases, there was a span of 6 bases. The CDR3 has 14 amino acids. CDR1 and CDR2 from the germline V gene are MNHNY and SVGAGI (reference sequence). CDR3 in DNA: TGTGCCAGCAGCCGCCTCTCTGGGGCCAACGTCCTGACTTTC. Translating it yields CASSRLSGANVLTF.

This clonotype has ten or more counts. This chain links TRBV12-3 or TRBV12-4 with TRBJ2-7; 8 bases match TRBD1. V trimming: 1 base; J trimming: 5 bases; junction bases outside the gene matches: 10. The CDR3 loop spans 16 amino acids. This CDR3 is CASSLGRAGGFDEQYF. Written as DNA, the CDR3 is TGTGCCAGCAGTTTAGGCCGGGCAGGGGGCTTCGACGAGCAGTACTTC.